Described below is a single TCR beta chain sequence and its context. As to treatment: oral pan-JAK inhibitor, 5-10 mg twice daily. The CDR3 has 13 amino acids. CDR1 SGHVS and CDR2 FQNEAQ come from the germline V gene. J lost 6 bases, V lost 3 bases, and 4 bases had no gene match. The data belong to a study of CD8+ T cells in alopecia areata. Sequencing templates came from extracted RNA that was reverse transcribed into cDNA. TCRdb's copy holds only in-frame clones and misses some; the assay was immunoSEQ multiplex PCR. The sample contains a few hundred thousand clones, approximately 72% of which appear only once.

Specimen: CD4+ T cells sorted from blood, collected around week 44, from a patient treated with tofacitinib. This sequence was found in a human donor with alopecia areata. This chain joins TRBV7-8 and TRBJ1-2; the match to TRBD1 covers 7 bases. CDR3 sequence: CASSFDRAHGYTF. The CDR3 DNA reads as TGTGCCAGCAGCTTCGACAGGGCCCATGGCTACACCTTC.